This T cell receptor beta chain came from a study of blood T cell repertoires in COVID-19. Study in general: Whether acute or convalescent, the COVID-19 samples came from the United States, Italy and Spain. In each case, the material was cDNA or gDNA derived from T cells, B-cell-depleted T cells, or PBMCs.

The CDR3 extends over 14 amino acids. The V end was cut by 3 bases, the J end by 0 bases, with 9 bases between. CDR1 is LNHDA, CDR2 SQIVND, per germline (reference sequence). In the original workflow: Reference gene primer amplification gave nucleated cell count estimates. Clones were sequenced by immunoSEQ multiplex PCR, and TCRdb holds only the in-frame ones, with some missing. Clonal size and the V and J genes are those of that table, whereas D and trimming came from the DNA. The data show 35,000 to 45,000 clones, roughly nine tenths seen once. Specimen: peripheral blood. The receptor was derived from a man in his fifties or sixties with active COVID-19. V and J are TRBV19 and TRBJ2-7, with D unclear. The CDR3 bases are TGTGCCAGTAGTATTGGCGGCCCCTCCTACGAGCAGTACTTC. It yields the protein CASSIGGPSYEQYF.